Listed below are T cell receptor beta chains from one sample, sequenced in a study of vaccination effects on CD4 cells after COVID-19. Antigen specificity for these receptors is unknown. The assay was immunoSEQ multiplex PCR, and TCRdb's table has in-frame clones only and misses some. This sample carries tens of thousands of clones, around 80% of them seen once, and the ten largest clones take approximately 40%. The input for sequencing was CD4+ T cells from PBMCs cultured with a peptide pool, taken before COVID-19 vaccination. All receptors come from a human donor who had a prior SARS-CoV-2 infection. Both conserved end residues are part of each CDR3. D genes are given only for firm matches. Size values are once, few and many counts, or a class for expanded clones, and some rows have none.

>TRBV7-2|TRBJ1-1|few|.
CASSQRANTEAFF
TGTGCCAGCAGCCAGCGCGCAAACACTGAAGCTTTCTTT
>TRBV10-3|TRBJ1-1|once|.
CAISSGDTEAFF
TGTGCCATCAGCTCAGGGGACACTGAAGCTTTCTTT
>TRBV7-9|TRBJ2-5|.|.
CASMFSETQYF
TGTGCCAGCATGTTTTCCGAGACCCAGTACTTC
>TRBV4-2|TRBJ1-2|few|.
CASSQEGNRDYGYTF
TGTGCCAGCAGCCAAGAAGGTAACAGAGACTATGGCTACACCTTC
>TRBV4-2|TRBJ1-4|.|TRBD1
CASSQEPGQRNEKLFF
TGTGCCAGCAGCCAAGAGCCGGGACAGCGGAATGAAAAACTGTTTTTT
>TRBV5-4|TRBJ1-1|.|.
CASSLDSATEAFF
TGTGCCAGCAGCTTGGACTCAGCAACTGAAGCTTTCTTT
>TRBV12-3/TRBV12-4|TRBJ2-1|.|.
CASSFNSGSEQFF
TGTGCCAGCAGTTTTAATAGCGGATCCGAGCAGTTCTTC
>TRBV7-8|TRBJ1-5|.|.
CASSLEVDLGPQHF
TGTGCCAGCAGCTTAGAGGTCGATCTAGGTCCCCAGCATTTT
>TRBV6-5|TRBJ2-3|few|.
CASGAVGTDTQYF
TGTGCCAGCGGGGCGGTTGGCACAGATACGCAGTATTTT
>TRBV9|TRBJ1-1|.|.
CASSVEEELNTEAFF
TGTGCCAGCAGCGTTGAAGAGGAACTGAACACTGAAGCTTTCTTT